These 23 T cell receptor beta chains came from one sample sequenced in a study of cytomegalovirus exposure and HLA in healthy donors. A multiplex PCR was run with 60 Vbeta primers and 13 Jbeta primers. Assay used: immunoSEQ multiplex PCR; TCRdb lists only in-frame clones, some missing. This table holds over 95,000 clones, around 76% found once. Material for sequencing was PBMCs. Receptors were obtained from a woman in her 40s in good health and CMV-seropositive.

The V gene is TRBV19, the J gene TRBJ2-1; TRBD2 matches 11 bases. Per the germline V gene, CDR1 is LNHDA and CDR2 is SQIVND (reference sequence). J was trimmed by 6 bases and V by 5 bases; bases with no gene match: 9. The CDR3 totals 16 residues. CDR3 in amino acids: CASSYSSGGAFNEQFF. CDR3 DNA: TGTGCCAGTAGTTATAGTAGCGGGGGGGCGTTCAATGAGCAGTTCTTC.

V is TRBV29-1 and J is TRBJ1-1, with 7 bases identical to TRBD1. V dropped 1 base and J dropped 5; count of bases not matched to a gene: 7. Germline V gene sequence: CDR1 SQVTM, CDR2 ANQGSEA. CDR3 length equals 14 residues. The CDR3 loop is CSVEVWAGGTEAFF. CDR3 DNA sequence: TGCAGCGTTGAAGTCTGGGCAGGGGGTACTGAAGCTTTCTTT. Based on the CDR3 plus reference TRBV29-1 and TRBJ1-1, the full variable domain is SAVISQKPSRDICQRGTSLTIQCQVDSQVTMMFWYRQQPGQSLTLIATANQGSEATYESGFVIDKFPISRPNLTFSTLTVSNMSPEDSSIYLCSVEVWAGGTEAFFGQGTRLTVV.

V is TRBV11-3 and J is TRBJ2-1; D possibly corresponds to TRBD2 (5 bases). CDR1 and CDR2 (germline): SGHNT, YENEEA. The germline V and J ends were trimmed by 2 bases and 13 bases, with 12 bases remaining between them. This CDR3 is 12 amino acids long. The CDR3 sequence: CASSLPGSGQFF. The CDR3 nucleotides read TGTGCCAGCAGCTTACCGGGGAGTGGTCAGTTCTTC.

The chain links TRBV27 to TRBJ2-7; TRBD1 aligns across 10 bases. J gave up 5 bases and V 5 bases, and 9 bases lay outside the gene matches. CDR3 length: 15 residues. Looked up from germline, CDR1 is MNHEY and CDR2 is SMNVEV (reference sequence). The CDR3 reads CASSLSRDRGHEQYF. CDR3 nucleotides: TGTGCCAGCAGTCTCTCCCGGGACAGGGGACACGAGCAGTACTTC.

This clone was observed a single time. The rearrangement uses TRBV4-1 and TRBJ1-2; D is ambiguous. Between the trimmed V and J ends, which lost 7 bases and 5 bases, there was a span of 8 bases. The CDR3 runs to 11 residues. Germline lookup yields CDR1 MGHRA and CDR2 YSYEKL. CDR3 amino acids: CASTRGYGYTF. The CDR3 DNA reads TGCGCCAGCACCCGAGGGTATGGCTACACCTTC.

The V gene is TRBV5-6, the J gene TRBJ2-7, with TRBD2 as a possible D gene (5 bases). The V gene lost 4 bases and the J gene lost 3 bases, with 14 bases spanning the gap. The length of the CDR3 is 14 residues. Germline V gives CDR1 SGHDT, CDR2 YYEEEE. The CDR3 bases are TGTGCCAGCAGCCCAGATTTTCGGGACTACGAGCAGTACTTC. Its protein is CASSPDFRDYEQYF.

The rearrangement uses TRBV5-1 and TRBJ2-1, with TRBD1 matching over 10 bases. This CDR3 comprises 15 residues. Per germline, CDR1 SGHRS and CDR2 YFSETQ. With V trimmed by 0 bases and J by 7 bases, 4 bases remained unmatched. As DNA, the CDR3 is TGCGCCAGCAGCTTGGAAGGGACAGGGGTGAATGAGCAGTTCTTC. Translated: CASSLEGTGVNEQFF.

This clone was seen more than once but under ten times. The chain carries TRBV7-9 and TRBJ2-7; D is perhaps TRBD1 (6 bases). The CDR3 has 13 residues. V lost 6 bases and J lost 2, with 11 bases in between. Germline V gene lookup returns CDR1 SEHNR and CDR2 FQNEAQ (reference sequence). CDR3 DNA: TGTGCCAGCAGAATACAGGGAACCTACGAGCAGTACTTC. Protein product: CASRIQGTYEQYF.

V is TRBV6-5 and J is TRBJ1-4; D might be TRBD1 (5 bases). Trimming removed 0 bases from V and 4 bases from J, with 9 bases in between. The CDR3 totals 15 residues. CDR1 is MNHEY and CDR2 is SVGAGI in the germline V gene. CDR3 region: CASSYSRQFNEKLFF. The DNA of the CDR3 is TGTGCCAGCAGTTACTCTCGACAGTTTAATGAAAAACTGTTTTTT.

As regards this clone: Other DNA sequences in the sample encode the same CDR3. V gene TRBV7-2 combines with J gene TRBJ2-3; the match to TRBD2 covers 9 bases. Losses at the gene ends were 2 bases for V and 4 bases for J; bases not matched to a gene: 4. Germline loops: CDR1 SGHTA, CDR2 FQGNSA. This CDR3 is 15 amino acids long. The CDR3 sequence is CASSLTRGGPDTQYF. In nucleotides, the CDR3 is TGTGCCAGCAGCTTAACGCGGGGGGGCCCAGATACGCAGTATTTT.

The chain uses TRBV18 and TRBJ1-2, with TRBD1 as a possible D gene (6 bases). Trimming took 2 bases from V and 5 from J, leaving 9 bases between them. Germline V gives CDR1 KGHSH, CDR2 LQKENI. This CDR3 region has 13 residues. The CDR3, as DNA: TGTGCCAGCTCACCAGAGGGGGGGTATGGCTACACCTTC. Protein sequence: CASSPEGGYGYTF.

This clone was picked up many times. The genes are TRBV19 and TRBJ1-4, with TRBD1 identical over 7 bases. The CDR3 contains 14 residues. Germline V gene sequence: CDR1 LNHDA, CDR2 SQIVND (reference sequence). V shed 7 bases, J shed 8 bases, and the junction held 10 bases outside the gene matches. The CDR3 DNA reads TGTGCCAGTACCCCAACCACCAGGGGGGAAAAACTGTTTTTT. This translates into CASTPTTRGEKLFF.

This clone was detected only a few times. The V gene is TRBV30, the J gene TRBJ1-1, with D possibly being TRBD1 (6 bases). V was shortened by 1 base and J by 1 base, with 7 bases between the two germline ends. Germline CDR1 reads GTSNPN; CDR2 reads SVGIG (reference sequence). The CDR3 length is 13 residues. The CDR3 region has the DNA TGTGCCTGGAGTGAACAGGGGAACACTGAAGCTTTCTTT. It is translated as CAWSEQGNTEAFF.

The V gene is TRBV6-5, the J gene TRBJ1-2; perhaps TRBD1 as D (5 bases). The V end was cut by 7 bases, the J end by 4 bases, with 16 bases between. Germline loops: CDR1 MNHEY, CDR2 SVGAGI. The CDR3 runs 14 residues. The CDR3 DNA reads as TGTGCCAGCAAGACGGCGGGGGAATCCTATGGCTACACCTTC. It codes for CASKTAGESYGYTF.

This chain connects TRBV30 to TRBJ1-2; TRBD1 might be the D (6 bases). Germline loops: CDR1 GTSNPN, CDR2 SVGIG (reference sequence). CDR3 length equals 13 residues. V lost 1 base and J lost 7, with 13 bases in between. CDR3 loop: CAWSGDWGLGYTF. The DNA of the CDR3 is TGTGCCTGGAGTGGGGATTGGGGGCTTGGCTACACCTTC.

The chain couples TRBV7-9 to TRBJ1-1, with no clear D. V lost 8 bases, J lost 5 bases, and 12 bases lay in between. The CDR3 has 12 amino acids. Germline CDR1 and CDR2: SEHNR and FQNEAQ (reference sequence). The DNA for the CDR3 is TGTGCCAGCTTGGGAGGTAAGACTGAAGCTTTCTTT. Translated, it gives CASLGGKTEAFF. The full variable domain, its missing parts supplied by reference TRBV7-9 and TRBJ1-1, is DTGVSQNPRHKITKRGQNVTFRCDPISEHNRLYWYRQTLGQGPEFLTYFQNEAQLEKSRLLSDRFSAERPKGSFSTLEIQRTEQGDSAMYLCASLGGKTEAFFGQGTRLTVV.

This chain connects TRBV7-9 to TRBJ1-4, with 11 bases fitting TRBD1. Germline lookup yields CDR1 SEHNR and CDR2 FQNEAQ (reference sequence). The CDR3 is 17 amino acids. V was pared by 4 bases and J by 7 bases, with 11 bases of the junction left unmatched. The DNA for the CDR3 is TGTGCCAGCAGCTCGCCGGGACAGGGGGTTTTTGGTGAAAAACTGTTTTTT. The encoded protein is CASSSPGQGVFGEKLFF.

The rearrangement joins TRBV5-5 to TRBJ1-2, with 8 bases identical to TRBD1. The trim removed 4 bases at V and 5 bases at J, leaving 13 bases unmatched. The CDR3 extends over 16 amino acids. Germline CDR1 SGHKS, CDR2 YYEKEE (reference sequence). Here the CDR3 reads CASSLSPGTGNYGYTF. The DNA of the CDR3 is TGTGCCAGCAGCCTCTCCCCGGGGACAGGAAATTATGGCTACACCTTC.

The V call is TRBV18, the J call TRBJ1-1, with D possibly being TRBD1 (5 bases). This CDR3 is 17 amino acids long. The V end was cut by 1 base, the J end by 0 bases, with 15 bases between. In germline, CDR1 is KGHSH, CDR2 LQKENI. CDR3 DNA sequence: TGTGCCAGCTCACCACGTTTGCAGGACAACATGAACACTGAAGCTTTCTTT. Its protein is CASSPRLQDNMNTEAFF.

The chain couples TRBV9 to TRBJ2-3; 7 bases fit TRBD1. The V segment lost 3 bases and the J segment 0 bases; nucleotides outside the gene matches: 7. The CDR3 runs 16 residues. Germline CDR1 reads SGDLS; CDR2 reads YYNGEE. The CDR3 loop reads CASSARDSPSTDTQYF. The CDR3 DNA follows: TGTGCCAGCAGCGCCCGGGACAGCCCTAGCACAGATACGCAGTATTTT.

This clone was detected a few times. This chain uses TRBV7-9 with TRBJ2-3; 10 bases map to TRBD2. Germline V gives CDR1 SEHNR, CDR2 FQNEAQ (reference sequence). This CDR3 region has 16 residues. Trimming took 3 bases from V and 6 from J; bases not matched to a gene: 9. CDR3 amino acids: CASSFGSGGPWDTQYF. CDR3 nucleotide sequence: TGTGCCAGCAGCTTCGGTAGCGGGGGGCCATGGGATACGCAGTATTTT.

This chain joins TRBV30 and TRBJ1-1; 9 nucleotides line up with TRBD1. Trimming at V came to 1 base and at J to 4 bases, leaving 10 bases not matched to a gene. This CDR3 is 16 amino acids long. Germline loops: CDR1 GTSNPN, CDR2 SVGIG (reference sequence). The CDR3 is CAWSARWGQGFTEAFF. The CDR3 coding sequence is TGTGCCTGGAGTGCCCGTTGGGGACAGGGATTCACTGAAGCTTTCTTT. The complete variable domain, with remaining parts taken from reference TRBV30 and TRBJ1-1, reads SQTIHQWPATLVQPVGSPLSLECTVEGTSNPNLYWYRQAAGRGLQLLFYSVGIGQISSEVPQNLSASRPQDRQFILSSKKLLLSDSGFYLCAWSARWGQGFTEAFFGQGTRLTVV.

This chain uses TRBV6-1 with TRBJ1-1, with D tentatively TRBD1 (6 bases). CDR3 length: 14 residues. With 5 bases removed from V and 0 bases from J, the gap between germline ends came to 10 bases. Germline CDR1 and CDR2: MNHNS and SASEGT. This CDR3 is CASSYRDMNTEAFF. CDR3 coding DNA: TGTGCCAGCAGTTATCGGGACATGAACACTGAAGCTTTCTTT.